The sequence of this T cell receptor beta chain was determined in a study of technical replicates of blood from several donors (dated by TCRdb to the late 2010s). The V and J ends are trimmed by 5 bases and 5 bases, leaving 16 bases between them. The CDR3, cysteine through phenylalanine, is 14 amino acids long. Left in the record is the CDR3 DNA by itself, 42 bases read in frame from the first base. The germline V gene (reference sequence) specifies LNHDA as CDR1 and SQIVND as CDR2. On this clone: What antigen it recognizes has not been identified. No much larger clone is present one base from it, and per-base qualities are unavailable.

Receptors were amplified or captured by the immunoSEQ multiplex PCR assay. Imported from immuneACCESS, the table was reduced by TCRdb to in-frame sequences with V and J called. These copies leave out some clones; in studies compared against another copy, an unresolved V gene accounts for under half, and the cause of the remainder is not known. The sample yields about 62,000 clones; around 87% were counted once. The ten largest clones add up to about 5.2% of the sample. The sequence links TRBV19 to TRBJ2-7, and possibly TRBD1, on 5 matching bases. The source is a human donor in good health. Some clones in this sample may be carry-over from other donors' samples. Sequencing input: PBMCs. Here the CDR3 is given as CASSFDQGSHEQYF. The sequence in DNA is TGTGCCAGTAGTTTCGACCAGGGCAGCCACGAGCAGTACTTC.